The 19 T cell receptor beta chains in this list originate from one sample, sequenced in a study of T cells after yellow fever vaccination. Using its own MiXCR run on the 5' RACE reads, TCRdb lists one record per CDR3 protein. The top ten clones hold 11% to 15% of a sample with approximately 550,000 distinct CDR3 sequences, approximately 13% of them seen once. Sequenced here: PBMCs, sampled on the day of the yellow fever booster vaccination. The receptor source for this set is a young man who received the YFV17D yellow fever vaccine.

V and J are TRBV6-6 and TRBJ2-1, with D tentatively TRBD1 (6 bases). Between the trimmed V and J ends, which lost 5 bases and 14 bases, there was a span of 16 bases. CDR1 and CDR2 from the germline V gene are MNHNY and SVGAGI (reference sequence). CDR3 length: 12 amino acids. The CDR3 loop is CASSTQGSLEFF. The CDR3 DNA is TGTGCCAGCAGTACTCAGGGGAGTTTGGAGTTCTTC.

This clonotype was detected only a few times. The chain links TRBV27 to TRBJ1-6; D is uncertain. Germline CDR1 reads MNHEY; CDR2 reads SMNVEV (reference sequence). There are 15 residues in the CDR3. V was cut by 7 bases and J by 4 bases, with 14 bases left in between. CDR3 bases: TGTGCCAGCACCCTGCGCGGACGGTATAATTCACCCCTCCACTTT. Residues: CASTLRGRYNSPLHF.

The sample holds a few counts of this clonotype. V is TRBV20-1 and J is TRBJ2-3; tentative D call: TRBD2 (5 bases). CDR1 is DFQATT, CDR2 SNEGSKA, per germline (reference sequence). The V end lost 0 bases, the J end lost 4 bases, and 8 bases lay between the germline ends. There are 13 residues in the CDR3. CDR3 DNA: TGCAGTGCTAGAGAGATTAGCGCAGATACGCAGTATTTT. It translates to CSAREISADTQYF.

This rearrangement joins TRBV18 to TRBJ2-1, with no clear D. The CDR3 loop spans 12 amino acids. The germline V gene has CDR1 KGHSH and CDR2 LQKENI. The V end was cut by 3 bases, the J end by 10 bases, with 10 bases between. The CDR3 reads CASSPRAGEQFF. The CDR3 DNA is TGTGCCAGCTCACCTCGGGCCGGGGAGCAGTTCTTC. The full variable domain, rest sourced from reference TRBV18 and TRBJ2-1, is NAGVMQNPRHLVRRRGQEARLRCSPMKGHSHVYWYRQLPEEGLKFMVYLQKENIIDESGMPKERFSAEFPKEGPSILRIQQVVRGDSAAYFCASSPRAGEQFFGPGTRLTVL.

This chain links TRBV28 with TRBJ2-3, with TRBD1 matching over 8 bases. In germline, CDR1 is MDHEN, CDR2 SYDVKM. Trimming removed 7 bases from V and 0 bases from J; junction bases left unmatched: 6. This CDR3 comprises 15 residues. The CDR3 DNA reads TGTGCCAGCATTTCGGGACAGGACAGCACAGATACGCAGTATTTT. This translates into CASISGQDSTDTQYF.

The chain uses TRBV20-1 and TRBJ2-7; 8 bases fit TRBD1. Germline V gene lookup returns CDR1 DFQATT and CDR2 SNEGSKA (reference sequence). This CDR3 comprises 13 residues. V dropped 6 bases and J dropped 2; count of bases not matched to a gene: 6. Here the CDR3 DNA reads TGCAGTGCCAAGACAGGGGAGGCCTACGAGCAGTACTTC. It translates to CSAKTGEAYEQYF.

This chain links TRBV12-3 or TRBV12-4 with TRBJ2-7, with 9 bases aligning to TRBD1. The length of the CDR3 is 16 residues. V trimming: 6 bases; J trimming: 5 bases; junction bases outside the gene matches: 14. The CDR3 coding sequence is TGTGCCAGCAGACTTGCGACAGGGGGAGGAAGCGACGAGCAGTACTTC. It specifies CASRLATGGGSDEQYF.

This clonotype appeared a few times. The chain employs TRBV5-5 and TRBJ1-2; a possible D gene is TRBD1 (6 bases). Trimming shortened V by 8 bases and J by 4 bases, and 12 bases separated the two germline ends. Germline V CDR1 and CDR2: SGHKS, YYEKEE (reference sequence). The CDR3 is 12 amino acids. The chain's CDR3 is CASTGFSYGYTF. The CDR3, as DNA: TGTGCCAGTACAGGGTTCAGCTATGGCTACACCTTC.

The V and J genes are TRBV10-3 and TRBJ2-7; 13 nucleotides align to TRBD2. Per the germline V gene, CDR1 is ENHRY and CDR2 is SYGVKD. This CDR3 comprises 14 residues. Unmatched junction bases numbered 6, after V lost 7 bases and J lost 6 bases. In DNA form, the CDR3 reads TGTGCCATCAAGACTAGCGGGAGGAGGAGCGAGCAGTACTTC. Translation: CAIKTSGRRSEQYF.

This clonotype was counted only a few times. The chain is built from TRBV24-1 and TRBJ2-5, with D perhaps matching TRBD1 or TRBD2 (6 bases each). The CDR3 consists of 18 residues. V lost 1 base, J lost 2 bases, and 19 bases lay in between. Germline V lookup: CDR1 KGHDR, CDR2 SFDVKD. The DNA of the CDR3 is TGTGCCACCAGTGATTTAACGGCCCCGAGGGGGGCTCAAGAGACCCAGTACTTC. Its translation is CATSDLTAPRGAQETQYF.

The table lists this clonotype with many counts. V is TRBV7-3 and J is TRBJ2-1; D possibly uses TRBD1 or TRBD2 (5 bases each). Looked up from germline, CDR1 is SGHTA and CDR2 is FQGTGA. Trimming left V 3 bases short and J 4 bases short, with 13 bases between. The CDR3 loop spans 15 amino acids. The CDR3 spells CASSLGPLQYNEQFF. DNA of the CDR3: TGTGCCAGCAGCTTGGGACCACTACAATACAATGAGCAGTTCTTC. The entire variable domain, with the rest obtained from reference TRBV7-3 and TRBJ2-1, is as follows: GAGVSQTPSNKVTEKGKYVELRCDPISGHTALYWYRQSLGQGPEFLIYFQGTGAADDSGLPNDRFFAVRPEGSVSTLKIQRTERGDSAVYLCASSLGPLQYNEQFFGPGTRLTVL.

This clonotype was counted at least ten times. Here the CDR3 DNA reads TGTGCCAGCATTTCCGCTTATGGCTACACCTTC. Translating gives CASISAYGYTF. The chain combines TRBV6-6 with TRBJ1-2, with D unresolved. The CDR3 runs to 11 residues. V was clipped by 7 bases and J by 5 bases, with 8 bases between them. The V gene's germline CDR1 is MNHNY and CDR2 SVGAGI (reference sequence).

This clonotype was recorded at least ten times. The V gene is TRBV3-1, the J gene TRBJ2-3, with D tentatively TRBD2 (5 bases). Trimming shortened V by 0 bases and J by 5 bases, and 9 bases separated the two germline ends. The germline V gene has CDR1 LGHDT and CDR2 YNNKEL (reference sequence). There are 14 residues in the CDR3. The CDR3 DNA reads TGTGCCAGCAGCCAAGAGGGTGCGGGAGATACGCAGTATTTT. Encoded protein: CASSQEGAGDTQYF.

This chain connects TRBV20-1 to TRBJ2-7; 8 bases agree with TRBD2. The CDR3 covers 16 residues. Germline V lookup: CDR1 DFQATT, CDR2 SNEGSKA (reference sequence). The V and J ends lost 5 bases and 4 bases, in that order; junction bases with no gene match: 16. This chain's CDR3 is CSAGPPPGRARYEQYF. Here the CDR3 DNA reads TGCAGTGCTGGGCCCCCACCCGGGAGGGCCAGGTACGAGCAGTACTTC.

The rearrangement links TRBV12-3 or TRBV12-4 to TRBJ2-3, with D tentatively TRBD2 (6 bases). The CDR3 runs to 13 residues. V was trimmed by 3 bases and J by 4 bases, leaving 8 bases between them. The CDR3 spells CASSLEGSDTQYF. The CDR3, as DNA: TGTGCCAGCAGTTTGGAGGGGTCAGATACGCAGTATTTT.

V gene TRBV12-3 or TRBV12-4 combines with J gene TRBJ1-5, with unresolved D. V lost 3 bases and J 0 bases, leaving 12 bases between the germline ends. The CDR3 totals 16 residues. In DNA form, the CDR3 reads TGTGCCAGCAGTTTGCAGGACCCCTATAGCAATCAGCCCCAGCATTTT. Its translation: CASSLQDPYSNQPQHF.

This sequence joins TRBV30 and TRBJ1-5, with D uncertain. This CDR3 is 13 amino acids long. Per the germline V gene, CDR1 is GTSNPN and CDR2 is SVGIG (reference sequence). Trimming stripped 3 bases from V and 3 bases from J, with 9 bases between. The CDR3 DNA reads TGTGCCTGGAGCCTCCGTGACAATCAGCCCCAGCATTTT. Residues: CAWSLRDNQPQHF.

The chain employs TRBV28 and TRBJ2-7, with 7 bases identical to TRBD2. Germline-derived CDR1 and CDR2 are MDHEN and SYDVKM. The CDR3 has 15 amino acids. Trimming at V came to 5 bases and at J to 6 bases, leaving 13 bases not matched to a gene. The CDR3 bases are TGTGCCAGCAGTGTGGGGGGGGTAAACTCTGGCGAGCAGTACTTC. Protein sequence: CASSVGGVNSGEQYF.

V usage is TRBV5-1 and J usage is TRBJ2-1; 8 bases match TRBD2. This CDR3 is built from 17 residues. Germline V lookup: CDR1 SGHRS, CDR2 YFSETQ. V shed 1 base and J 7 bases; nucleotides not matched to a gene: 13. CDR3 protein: CASSLMLSSGSQNEQFF. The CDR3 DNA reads TGCGCCAGCAGCTTGATGCTTTCCAGCGGGAGTCAAAATGAGCAGTTCTTC. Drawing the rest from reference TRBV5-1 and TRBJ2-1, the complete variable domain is KAGVTQTPRYLIKTRGQQVTLSCSPISGHRSVSWYQQTPGQGLQFLFEYFSETQRNKGNFPGRFSGRQFSNSRSEMNVSTLELGDSALYLCASSLMLSSGSQNEQFFGPGTRLTVL.